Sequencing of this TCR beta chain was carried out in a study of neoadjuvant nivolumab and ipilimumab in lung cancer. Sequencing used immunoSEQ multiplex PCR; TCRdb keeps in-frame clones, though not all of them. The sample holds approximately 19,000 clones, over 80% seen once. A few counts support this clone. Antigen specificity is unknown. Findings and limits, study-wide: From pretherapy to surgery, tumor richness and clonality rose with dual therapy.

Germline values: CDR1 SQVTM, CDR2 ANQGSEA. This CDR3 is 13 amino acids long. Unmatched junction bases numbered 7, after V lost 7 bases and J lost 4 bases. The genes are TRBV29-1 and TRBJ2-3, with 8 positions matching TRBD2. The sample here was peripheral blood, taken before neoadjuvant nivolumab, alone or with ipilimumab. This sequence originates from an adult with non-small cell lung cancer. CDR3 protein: CSAGTSAADTQYF. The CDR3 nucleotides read TGCAGCGCCGGGACTAGTGCTGCAGATACGCAGTATTTT.